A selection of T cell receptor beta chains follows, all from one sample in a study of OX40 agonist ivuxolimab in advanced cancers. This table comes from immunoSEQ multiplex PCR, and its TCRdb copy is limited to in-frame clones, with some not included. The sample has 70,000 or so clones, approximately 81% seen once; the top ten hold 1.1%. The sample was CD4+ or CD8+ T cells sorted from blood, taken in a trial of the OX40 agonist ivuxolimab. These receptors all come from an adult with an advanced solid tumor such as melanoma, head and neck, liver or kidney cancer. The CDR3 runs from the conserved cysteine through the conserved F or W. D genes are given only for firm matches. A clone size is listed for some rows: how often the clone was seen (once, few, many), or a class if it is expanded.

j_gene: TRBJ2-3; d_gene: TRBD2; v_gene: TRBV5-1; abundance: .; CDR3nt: TGCGCCAGCAGCTTGGTGGGACTAGCGGGGAGTAGCACAGATACGCAGTATTTT; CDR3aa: CASSLVGLAGSSTDTQYF
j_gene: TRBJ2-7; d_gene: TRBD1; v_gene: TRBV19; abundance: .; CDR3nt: TGTGCCAGTAGTATTACCGGGACAGGGGGAGCCTCCCTCTACGAGCAGTACTTC; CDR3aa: CASSITGTGGASLYEQYF
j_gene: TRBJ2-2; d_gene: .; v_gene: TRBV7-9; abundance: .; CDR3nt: TGTGCCAGCACCCTGGCGGCGAACGGGGAGCTGTTTTTT; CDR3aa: CASTLAANGELFF
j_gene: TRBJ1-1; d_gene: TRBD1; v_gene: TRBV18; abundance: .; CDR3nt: TGTGCCAGCTCACCGGGGACAGGGGGAAGGACTGAAGCTTTCTTT; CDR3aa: CASSPGTGGRTEAFF
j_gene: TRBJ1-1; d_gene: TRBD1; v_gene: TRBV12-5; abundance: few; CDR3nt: TGTGCTAGTGGGCAAACAGGGGGCGCCGTGAACACTGAAGCTTTCTTT; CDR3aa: CASGQTGGAVNTEAFF
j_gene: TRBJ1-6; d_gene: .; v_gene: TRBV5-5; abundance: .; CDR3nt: TGTGCCAGCAGCAAGGAGGGCGGGGGAAGGAATTCACCCCTCCACTTT; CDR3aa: CASSKEGGGRNSPLHF
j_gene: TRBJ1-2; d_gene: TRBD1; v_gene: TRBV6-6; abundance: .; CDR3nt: TGTGCCAGCAGTGGCTCCGGGACAGGGTCCTATGGCTACACCTTC; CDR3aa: CASSGSGTGSYGYTF
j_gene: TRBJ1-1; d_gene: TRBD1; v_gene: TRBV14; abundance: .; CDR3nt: TGTGCCAGCAGCCAAGATTTAGGGACAGTGAACACTGAAGCTTTCTTT; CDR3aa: CASSQDLGTVNTEAFF
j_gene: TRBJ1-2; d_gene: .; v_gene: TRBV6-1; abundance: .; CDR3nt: TGTGCCAGCAGTGTTGACGGACGCTATGGCTACACCTTC; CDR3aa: CASSVDGRYGYTF
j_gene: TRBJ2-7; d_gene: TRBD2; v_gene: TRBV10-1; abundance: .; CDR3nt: TGCGCCAGCAGTGAGAATCTAGCGGGGGGTGCCTACGAGCAGTACTTC; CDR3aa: CASSENLAGGAYEQYF
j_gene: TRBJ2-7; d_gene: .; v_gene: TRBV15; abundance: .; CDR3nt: TGTGCCACCAGCAGAGAGGCTGTTTACGAGCAGTACTTC; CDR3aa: CATSREAVYEQYF
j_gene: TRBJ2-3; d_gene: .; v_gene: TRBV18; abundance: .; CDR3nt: TGTGCCAGCTCACCACACGGGAGCACAGATACGCAGTATTTT; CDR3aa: CASSPHGSTDTQYF
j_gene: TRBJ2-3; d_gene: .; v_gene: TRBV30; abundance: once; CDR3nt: TGTGCCTGGAGTCTGCGCGCCATGGGAGGTCCGCAGTATTTT; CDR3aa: CAWSLRAMGGPQYF
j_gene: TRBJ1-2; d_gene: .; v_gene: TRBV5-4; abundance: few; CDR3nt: TGTGCCAGCAGCGACAGCTACTATGGCTACACCTTC; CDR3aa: CASSDSYYGYTF
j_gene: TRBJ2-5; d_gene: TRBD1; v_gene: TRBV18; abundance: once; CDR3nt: TGTGCCAGCTCACCTCGCACTGGACAGGGAGGAGAGACCCAGTACTTC; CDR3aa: CASSPRTGQGGETQYF
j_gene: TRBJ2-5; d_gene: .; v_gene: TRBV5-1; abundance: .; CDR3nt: TGCGCCAGCAGCTTGGCCCGGAACAAAGAGACCCAGTACTTC; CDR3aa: CASSLARNKETQYF
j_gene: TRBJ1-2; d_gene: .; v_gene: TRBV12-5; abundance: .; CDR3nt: TGTGCTAGTGGCCGACAGACGGACTATGGCTACACCTTC; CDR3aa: CASGRQTDYGYTF
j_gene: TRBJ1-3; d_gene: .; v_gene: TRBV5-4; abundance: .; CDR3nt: TGTGCCAGCAGCTTGGCCGGAAACACCATATATTTT; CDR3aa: CASSLAGNTIYF
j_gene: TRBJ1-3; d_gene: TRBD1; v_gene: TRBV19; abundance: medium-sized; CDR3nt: TGTGCCAGTATTGGACGAGGACAGGGTGTTGGAAACACCATATATTTT; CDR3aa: CASIGRGQGVGNTIYF